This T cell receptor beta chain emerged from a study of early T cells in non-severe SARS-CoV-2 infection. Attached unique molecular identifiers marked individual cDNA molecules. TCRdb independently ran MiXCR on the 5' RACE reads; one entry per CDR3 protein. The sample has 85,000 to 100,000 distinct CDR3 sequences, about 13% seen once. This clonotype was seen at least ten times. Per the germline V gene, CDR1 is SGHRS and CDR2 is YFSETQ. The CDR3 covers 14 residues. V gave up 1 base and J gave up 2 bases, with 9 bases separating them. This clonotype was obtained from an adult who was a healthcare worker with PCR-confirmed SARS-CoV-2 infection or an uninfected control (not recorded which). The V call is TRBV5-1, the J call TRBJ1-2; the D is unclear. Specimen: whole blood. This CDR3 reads CASSLNGGNYGYTF. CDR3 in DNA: TGCGCCAGCAGCTTGAATGGCGGGAACTATGGCTACACCTTC.